The next 30 T cell receptor beta chains were all read from a single sample in a study of identical twins. One entry per CDR3 protein results from TCRdb running MiXCR on the 5' RACE reads. The table lists nearly 650,000 distinct CDR3 sequences, roughly 7.1% of them singletons. The same data also contributed to another study, on yellow fever vaccine responses in identical twins.

Material for sequencing was PBMCs. The receptors derive from a woman in her late teens or twenties in good health.

Worth noting for this clonotype: This may arise from a read error, as a much more abundant clone is one base away. This chain links TRBV11-2 with TRBJ2-7; unclear D gene. The germline V gene has CDR1 SGHAT and CDR2 FQNNGV. This CDR3 is 16 amino acids long. CDR3 sequence (DNA): TGTGTCAGCAGCTTATCGGACCACATTCGGTCCTACGAGCAGTACTTC. Translated, it gives CVSSLSDHIRSYEQYF. Using reference TRBV11-2 and TRBJ2-7 for the parts outside the CDR3, the full variable domain is EAGVAQSPRYKIIEKRQSVAFWCNPISGHATLYWYQQILGQGPKLLIQFQNNGVVDDSQLPKDRFSAERLKGVDSTLKIQPAKLEDSAVYLCVSSLSDHIRSYEQYFGPGTRLTVT.

The chain has TRBV27 and TRBJ2-3, with 8 nucleotides matching TRBD1. Trimming removed 5 bases from V and 2 bases from J; junction bases left unmatched: 9. This CDR3 contains 16 residues. Germline V lookup: CDR1 MNHEY, CDR2 SMNVEV (reference sequence). The DNA of the CDR3 is TGTGCCAGCAGTCCTCGGACAGGGAGCTACACAGATACGCAGTATTTT. It encodes CASSPRTGSYTDTQYF.

J is TRBJ1-5 and V is TRBV19; D is perhaps TRBD1 (6 bases). The CDR3 has 16 residues. Trimming took 3 bases from V and 5 from J, leaving 17 bases between them. Germline lookup yields CDR1 LNHDA and CDR2 SQIVND (reference sequence). CDR3 loop: CASSIGAGEVHQPQHF. The DNA of the CDR3 is TGTGCCAGTAGTATTGGGGCAGGGGAGGTACATCAGCCCCAGCATTTT.

This clonotype was detected only a few times. Here the CDR3 DNA reads TGTGCCAGCAGCACTCCGGCTAGCGGGGACTACAATGAGCAGTTCTTC. Protein: CASSTPASGDYNEQFF. The rearrangement joins TRBV28 to TRBJ2-1; the match to TRBD2 covers 9 bases. The CDR3 is made up of 16 amino acids. The J segment lost 3 bases and the V segment lost 6 bases, leaving 9 bases of the junction unmatched. From germline, CDR1 is MDHEN and CDR2 SYDVKM. Filled out from reference TRBV28 and TRBJ2-1, the complete variable domain reads DVKVTQSSRYLVKRTGEKVFLECVQDMDHENMFWYRQDPGLGLRLIYFSYDVKMKEKGDIPEGYSVSREKKERFSLILESASTNQTSMYLCASSTPASGDYNEQFFGPGTRLTVL.

This chain connects TRBV6-1 to TRBJ2-7; D not certain. The CDR3 covers 15 residues. Germline V gene sequence: CDR1 MNHNS, CDR2 SASEGT. V was trimmed by 2 bases and J by 6 bases, leaving 17 bases between them. CDR3 coding DNA: TGTGCCAGCAGTGAATGGCGGAGCGTAACCTGCGAGCAGTACTTC. This codes for CASSEWRSVTCEQYF.

This clonotype has a handful of counts. The chain joins TRBV19 to TRBJ2-3; 7 positions agree with TRBD1. The trim removed 5 bases at V and 6 bases at J, leaving 11 bases unmatched. From germline, CDR1 is LNHDA and CDR2 SQIVND (reference sequence). The CDR3 runs 15 residues. CDR3 sequence reads: CASSSVERGLDTQYF. CDR3 bases: TGTGCCAGTAGTTCCGTAGAGAGGGGGCTGGATACGCAGTATTTT.

This clonotype was recorded many times. The genes are TRBV7-2 and TRBJ2-3; TRBD2 is a possible D gene (6 bases). Per germline, CDR1 SGHTA and CDR2 FQGNSA. Trimming left V 5 bases short and J 4 bases short, with 13 bases between. This CDR3 comprises 14 residues. CDR3 sequence: CASSRDSPPDTQYF. The CDR3 nucleotides read TGTGCCAGCAGCCGGGACTCCCCTCCAGATACGCAGTATTTT.

The V call is TRBV5-1, the J call TRBJ2-5; the match to TRBD1 covers 7 bases. CDR1 is SGHRS, CDR2 YFSETQ, per germline. This CDR3 is 16 amino acids long. Trimming removed 0 bases from V and 4 bases from J; junction bases left unmatched: 9. CDR3 sequence: CASSLAKGAKGETQYF. CDR3 coding DNA: TGCGCCAGCAGCTTGGCCAAGGGGGCAAAGGGAGAGACCCAGTACTTC.

The chain has TRBV5-1 and TRBJ2-1; 8 nucleotides agree with TRBD1. The V and J ends lost 3 bases and 10 bases, in that order; junction bases with no gene match: 6. Germline CDR1 is SGHRS and CDR2 is YFSETQ. The CDR3 runs to 13 residues. CDR3 DNA: TGCGCCAGCAGCTACCAGAGACAGGGGGAGCAGTTCTTC. Amino acids: CASSYQRQGEQFF.

Many counts were recorded for this clonotype. The rearrangement links TRBV18 to TRBJ1-1; D might be TRBD1 (5 bases). Germline values: CDR1 KGHSH, CDR2 LQKENI. Trimming removed 3 bases from V and 5 bases from J, with 10 bases in between. The CDR3 is made up of 13 amino acids. The CDR3 DNA sequence: TGTGCCAGCTCACCCAGGGTGGCGACTGAAGCTTTCTTT. Protein sequence: CASSPRVATEAFF.

This clonotype was seen at least ten times. The chain combines TRBV5-6 with TRBJ2-1; 10 nucleotides match TRBD2. The CDR3 sequence is 16 residues long. Germline V CDR1 and CDR2: SGHDT, YYEEEE. V shed 0 bases and J 5 bases; nucleotides not matched to a gene: 5. The CDR3 is CASSLALAGVDNEQFF. The CDR3 DNA is TGTGCCAGCAGCTTGGCCCTAGCGGGAGTCGACAATGAGCAGTTCTTC.

The chain has TRBV10-3 and TRBJ2-4, with D perhaps matching TRBD2 (5 bases). This CDR3 comprises 15 residues. V gave up 3 bases and J gave up 6 bases, with 15 bases separating them. Germline loops: CDR1 ENHRY, CDR2 SYGVKD. The CDR3 sequence is CAISEGSMLLNIQYF. DNA of the CDR3: TGTGCCATCAGTGAAGGGAGTATGTTGTTAAACATTCAGTACTTC.

This clonotype was seen ten or more times. The CDR3, as DNA: TGCGCCAGCAGCTTGGGTATTAGCGATCGTGTTTTAGAGACCCAGTACTTC. It specifies CASSLGISDRVLETQYF. The gene calls are TRBV5-1 and TRBJ2-5; D might be TRBD2 (5 bases). Germline assignment: CDR1 SGHRS and CDR2 YFSETQ. CDR3 length equals 17 residues. Trimming shortened V by 0 bases and J by 4 bases, and 19 bases separated the two germline ends.

The chain is built from TRBV10-3 and TRBJ2-7; D unresolved. Germline V CDR1 and CDR2: ENHRY, SYGVKD. V lost 5 bases, J lost 5 bases, and 10 bases lay in between. This CDR3 spans 12 amino acids. CDR3 region: CAISSYENEQYF. The CDR3 DNA sequence: TGTGCCATCAGTAGTTATGAGAACGAGCAGTACTTC.

This clonotype was detected many times. V is TRBV3-1 and J is TRBJ2-7; 12 bases map to TRBD2. This CDR3 contains 15 residues. Germline values: CDR1 LGHDT, CDR2 YNNKEL (reference sequence). V shed 1 base, J shed 2 bases, and the junction held 0 bases outside the gene matches. Here the CDR3 DNA reads TGTGCCAGCAGCCAAGGGACTAGCGGGGCCTACGAGCAGTACTTC. Protein sequence: CASSQGTSGAYEQYF.

This clonotype occurred a few times. The rearrangement uses TRBV9 and TRBJ1-1; no definite D call. V lost 0 bases and J 0 bases, leaving 9 bases between the germline ends. The CDR3 spans 15 residues. Germline loops: CDR1 SGDLS, CDR2 YYNGEE. CDR3 coding DNA: TGTGCCAGCAGCGTAGAGGCGGATCTGAACACTGAAGCTTTCTTT. As protein: CASSVEADLNTEAFF.

At least ten counts were recorded for this clonotype. V is TRBV3-1 and J is TRBJ2-2; no clear D gene. The V end was cut by 1 base, the J end by 4 bases, with 13 bases between. Germline CDR1 LGHDT, CDR2 YNNKEL (reference sequence). The CDR3 sequence is 16 residues long. CDR3 amino acids: CASSQVLGRPTGELFF. CDR3 DNA: TGTGCCAGCAGCCAAGTCCTTGGGCGTCCCACCGGGGAGCTGTTTTTT.

The chain links TRBV5-1 to TRBJ1-1; D is undetermined. In germline, CDR1 is SGHRS, CDR2 YFSETQ. Trimming stripped 0 bases from V and 4 bases from J, with 10 bases between. This CDR3 contains 14 residues. CDR3 sequence (DNA): TGCGCCAGCAGCTTGGAGGCTTCTCTCACTGAAGCTTTCTTT. It translates to CASSLEASLTEAFF.

This clonotype was found many times. CDR3 bases: TGTGCCAGCAGCTTAGAACCCCCAGTATCGTCCTACAATGAGCAGTTCTTC. Amino acids: CASSLEPPVSSYNEQFF. The rearrangement joins TRBV11-1 to TRBJ2-1; D gene ambiguous. This CDR3 has 17 residues. Per germline, CDR1 SGHAT and CDR2 FQDESV (reference sequence). The V and J ends lost 1 base and 1 base respectively, with 14 bases between them.

This sequence joins TRBV19 and TRBJ1-1; D is perhaps TRBD1 (6 bases). This CDR3 is 14 amino acids long. Trimming stripped 9 bases from V and 5 bases from J, with 19 bases between. Per germline, CDR1 LNHDA and CDR2 SQIVND (reference sequence). The DNA of the CDR3 is TGTGCCAGCGCAACGAACAGGGAGGGGACTGAAGCTTTCTTT. Translating it yields CASATNREGTEAFF.

The rearrangement joins TRBV6-5 to TRBJ1-1, with D possibly TRBD1 on 6 matching bases. Looked up from germline, CDR1 is MNHEY and CDR2 is SVGAGI. CDR3 length equals 11 residues. V shed 6 bases and J shed 14 bases, with 16 bases lying between them. CDR3 coding DNA: TGTGCCAGCAGCGGAGGGGGTACAGGGTTCTTT. Protein sequence: CASSGGGTGFF.

In this sample, this clonotype turned up many times. V is TRBV29-1 and J is TRBJ1-2; the D is unclear. V lost 3 bases to trimming and J lost 4 bases, with 12 bases between them. Germline V gene lookup returns CDR1 SQVTM and CDR2 ANQGSEA. The CDR3 has 13 residues. CDR3 in DNA: TGCAGCGTTGACGCGGGTATCCGCTATGGCTACACCTTC. Its protein product is CSVDAGIRYGYTF.

This clonotype was found many times. The rearrangement joins TRBV12-3 or TRBV12-4 to TRBJ1-2; D call uncertain. The CDR3 consists of 12 residues. V was pared by 5 bases and J by 2 bases, with 6 bases between. The CDR3 coding sequence is TGTGCCAGCAGTCTGGAGAACTATGGCTACACCTTC. This gives the protein CASSLENYGYTF.

This clonotype was recorded a few times. V is TRBV20-1 and J is TRBJ2-7, with D unclear. Trimming cost V 4 bases and J 5 bases, with 15 bases left between them. CDR1 is DFQATT and CDR2 is SNEGSKA in the germline V gene (reference sequence). The CDR3 totals 13 residues. The CDR3 DNA is TGCAGTGCTAAGGACGCCCGGTCCAACGAGCAGTACGTC. Amino acids: CSAKDARSNEQYV.

This clonotype occurred many times. This chain uses TRBV20-1 with TRBJ2-3, with D unclear. Per the germline V gene, CDR1 is DFQATT and CDR2 is SNEGSKA (reference sequence). V was pared by 6 bases and J by 2 bases, with 15 bases between. The CDR3 runs to 14 residues. The CDR3 DNA sequence: TGCAGTGCCGTAACAGCTTTTTCCACAGATACGCAGTATTTT. Its translation: CSAVTAFSTDTQYF.

This clonotype was observed at least ten times. The gene calls are TRBV28 and TRBJ2-1; 10 bases fit TRBD2. The ends lost 5 bases at V and 8 bases at J; junction bases unmatched: 9. Germline-derived CDR1 and CDR2 are MDHEN and SYDVKM. This CDR3 region has 15 residues. CDR3 nucleotides: TGTGCCAGCAGTCCCGGGGGGACTAGCGCCGATGAGCAGTTCTTC. Protein product: CASSPGGTSADEQFF. Drawing the rest from reference TRBV28 and TRBJ2-1, the complete variable domain is DVKVTQSSRYLVKRTGEKVFLECVQDMDHENMFWYRQDPGLGLRLIYFSYDVKMKEKGDIPEGYSVSREKKERFSLILESASTNQTSMYLCASSPGGTSADEQFFGPGTRLTVL.

This clonotype was detected only a few times. The chain uses TRBV24-1 and TRBJ2-1, with 7 bases identical to TRBD1. Germline CDR1 is KGHDR and CDR2 is SFDVKD. The junction had 7 bases not matched to a gene; V was cut back by 5 bases and J by 4 bases. The CDR3 runs to 15 residues. The CDR3 protein is CATSVPGTVYNEQFF. CDR3 in DNA: TGTGCCACCAGTGTCCCCGGGACAGTTTACAATGAGCAGTTCTTC.

This clonotype was detected many times. The chain links TRBV9 to TRBJ2-7; 9 bases are shared with TRBD2. The CDR3 totals 14 residues. In germline, CDR1 is SGDLS, CDR2 YYNGEE. The V and J ends lost 3 bases and 1 base, in that order; junction bases with no gene match: 2. CDR3 region: CASSATSGSYEQYF. CDR3 bases: TGTGCCAGCAGCGCGACTAGCGGATCCTACGAGCAGTACTTC.

This clonotype was seen a handful of times. The chain links TRBV11-2 to TRBJ2-2; 8 nucleotides align to TRBD2. V gave up 5 bases and J gave up 7 bases; unmatched junction bases: 12. The germline V gene has CDR1 SGHAT and CDR2 FQNNGV. This CDR3 is built from 16 residues. In DNA, the CDR3 is TGTGCCAGCAGCCACGCTTGGTCGGGAGGGGGCGGGGAGCTGTTTTTT. Protein: CASSHAWSGGGGELFF. Full variable domain (missing parts from reference TRBV11-2 and TRBJ2-2): EAGVAQSPRYKIIEKRQSVAFWCNPISGHATLYWYQQILGQGPKLLIQFQNNGVVDDSQLPKDRFSAERLKGVDSTLKIQPAKLEDSAVYLCASSHAWSGGGGELFFGEGSRLTVL.

In this sample, this clonotype turned up many times. The chain employs TRBV6-1 and TRBJ1-5; D possibly corresponds to TRBD1 (6 bases). V was shortened by 6 bases and J by 0 bases, with 15 bases between the two germline ends. Germline V CDR1 and CDR2: MNHNS, SASEGT. The CDR3 consists of 16 residues. The CDR3 region has the DNA TGTGCCAGCAGACCGGGACAAATGAATAGCAATCAGCCCCAGCATTTT. Its protein is CASRPGQMNSNQPQHF.